These 11 T cell receptor beta chains share one sample of origin, sequenced in a study of blood T cells in healthy people across ages. With a J-beta primer mix and a sample-barcoded 5' primer, a second PCR ran roughly 7 to 11 cycles. TCRdb re-called the 5' RACE reads through MiXCR, storing one row per CDR3 protein. The table records around 500,000 distinct CDR3 sequences, around half of them present only once. Material for sequencing was blood. These receptors all stem from a man older than 75 in good health.

The CDR3 DNA reads TGTGCCAGCAGTTCGAGCCTAGCGCTTGACAATGAGCAGTTCTTC. Translated: CASSSSLALDNEQFF. The chain recombines TRBV28 with TRBJ2-1; weak D call: TRBD2 (6 bases). The CDR3 has 15 residues. The germline gives CDR1 MDHEN, CDR2 SYDVKM. The V gene lost 4 bases and the J gene lost 5 bases, with 15 bases spanning the gap.

This chain joins TRBV29-1 and TRBJ2-5; possibly TRBD1 for D (6 bases). V shed 1 base and J shed 7 bases, with 10 bases lying between them. From germline, CDR1 is SQVTM and CDR2 ANQGSEA. The CDR3 is made up of 12 amino acids. CDR3 loop: CSVEALRGTQYF. CDR3 nucleotide sequence: TGCAGCGTTGAAGCTCTCAGGGGGACCCAGTACTTC.

The chain carries TRBV7-9 and TRBJ2-7, with a possible D match to TRBD2 (5 bases). There are 15 residues in the CDR3. Per the germline V gene, CDR1 is SEHNR and CDR2 is FQNEAQ (reference sequence). The V end lost 1 base, the J end lost 3 bases, and 13 bases lay between the germline ends. The CDR3 spells CASSLGAGSDYEQYF. Written as DNA, the CDR3 is TGTGCCAGCAGCTTAGGGGCGGGTTCCGACTACGAGCAGTACTTC.

This clonotype occurred once. The chain is built from TRBV20-1 and TRBJ2-7; 9 bases line up with TRBD2. Judging by the DNA end, TRBJ2-5 fits better; the J call may be wrong. CDR1 and CDR2 (germline): DFQATT, SNEGSKA (reference sequence). The CDR3 totals 15 residues. This CDR3 is CSARGSGGTTETQYF. CDR3 nucleotide sequence: TGCAGTGCTAGAGGGAGCGGGGGGACTACGGAGACCCAGTACTTC.

V gene TRBV7-2 combines with J gene TRBJ1-1; D is perhaps TRBD1 (5 bases). The CDR3 totals 17 residues. Trimming pared 2 bases from V and 6 bases from J, leaving 22 bases between. Germline V gene sequence: CDR1 SGHTA, CDR2 FQGNSA. The CDR3 bases are TGTGCCAGCAGCTTACCGTTAAGGGGCAGTTTTCTCCCTGAAGCTTTCTTT. As protein: CASSLPLRGSFLPEAFF.

The chain has TRBV11-2 and TRBJ2-2, with D possibly being TRBD1 or TRBD2 (5 bases each). Germline assignment: CDR1 SGHAT and CDR2 FQNNGV. The V end lost 5 bases, the J end lost 1 base, and 14 bases lay between the germline ends. The CDR3 runs 16 residues. Here the CDR3 reads CASSRRGQLNTGELFF. The CDR3 nucleotides are TGTGCCAGCAGCCGCCGGGGCCAGCTGAACACCGGGGAGCTGTTTTTT.

This clonotype was seen repeatedly, ten times or more. The CDR3 DNA reads TGTGCCAGCAGTTACGGGACTAGCGGGAGGGGAGAGACCCAGTACTTC. Translation: CASSYGTSGRGETQYF. The rearrangement links TRBV6-5 to TRBJ2-5, with 16 bases matching TRBD2. The V and J ends lost 2 bases and 4 bases, in that order; junction bases with no gene match: 1. Per the germline V gene, CDR1 is MNHEY and CDR2 is SVGAGI. The CDR3 runs 16 residues.

This clonotype appeared many times. This chain uses TRBV2 with TRBJ2-5; possibly TRBD2 for D (5 bases). Per germline, CDR1 SNHLY and CDR2 FYNNEI. V was clipped by 5 bases and J by 4 bases, with 11 bases between them. CDR3 length: 13 amino acids. The CDR3 sequence: CASSPDLSETQYF. CDR3 in DNA: TGTGCCAGCAGTCCGGACTTATCAGAGACCCAGTACTTC. Filled out from reference TRBV2 and TRBJ2-5, the complete variable domain reads EPEVTQTPSHQVTQMGQEVILRCVPISNHLYFYWYRQILGQKVEFLVSFYNNEISEKSEIFDDQFSVERPDGSNFTLKIRSTKLEDSAMYFCASSPDLSETQYFGPGTRLLVL.

With regard to this clonotype: This may come from a read error, since a much larger clone is one base off. V gene TRBV6-6 combines with J gene TRBJ1-1; D remains ambiguous. Germline-derived CDR1 and CDR2 are MNHNY and SVGAGI (reference sequence). The CDR3 runs to 14 residues. Trimming pared 8 bases from V and 0 bases from J, leaving 13 bases between. The CDR3, as DNA: TGTGCCAGCGTCGGGTGGAAAATGAACACTGAAGCTTTCTTT. Translation: CASVGWKMNTEAFF.

This clonotype has at least ten counts. The gene calls are TRBV9 and TRBJ1-2; tentatively, D is TRBD1 (6 bases). The ends were cut back, 3 bases at V and 3 bases at J, with 15 bases in the middle. Germline CDR1 SGDLS, CDR2 YYNGEE. The CDR3 has 15 amino acids. The CDR3 spells CASSEGGAGHYGYTF. In nucleotides, the CDR3 is TGTGCCAGCAGCGAGGGGGGGGCAGGACACTATGGCTACACCTTC.

CDR3 residues: CASSLVSQGNYGYTF. CDR3 in DNA: TGTGCCAGCAGCTTAGTTAGCCAGGGAAACTATGGCTACACCTTC. This chain connects TRBV7-2 to TRBJ1-2; D might be TRBD1 (5 bases). Trimming removed 1 base at V and 2 bases at J, with 11 bases between. This CDR3 contains 15 residues. CDR1 is SGHTA and CDR2 is FQGNSA in the germline V gene.